A selection of T cell receptor beta chains follows, all from one sample in a study of Graves' ophthalmopathy and Graves' hyperthyroidism. MiXCR was run by TCRdb on the multiplex PCR reads, yielding one entry per CDR3 protein. The sample records some 360,000 distinct CDR3 sequences, about 17% being singletons. Sequencing input: peripheral blood. The origin of the receptors is an adult woman with stable Graves' hyperthyroidism. The CDR3 runs from the conserved cysteine through the conserved F or W. A D gene is named only where the DNA matches it firmly. Some rows have no size entry. The others give once, few or many, or a class for an expanded clone.

size	V	D	J	CDR3	DNA
few	TRBV5-1	TRBD1	TRBJ2-5	CASSRDRGDGETQYF	TGCGCCAGCAGCCGCGACAGGGGGGACGGTGAGACCCAGTACTTC
many	TRBV28	.	TRBJ1-5	CATTGQNQPQHF	TGTGCCACCACAGGGCAGAATCAGCCCCAGCATTTT
many	TRBV20-1	.	TRBJ2-7	CSAFWTADYEQYF	TGCAGTGCTTTCTGGACAGCCGATTACGAGCAGTACTTC
.	TRBV6-8	TRBD2	TRBJ2-7	CASSYSSKAGESSYEQYF	TGTGCCAGCAGTTACTCAAGCAAAGCGGGAGAATCCTCCTACGAGCAGTACTTC
many	TRBV12-3/TRBV12-4	.	TRBJ2-5	CASSLTRESETQYF	TGTGCCAGCAGTTTAACCCGGGAGAGCGAGACCCAGTACTTC
many	TRBV3-1	.	TRBJ1-1	CASSVRGVSSPEAFF	TGTGCCAGCAGCGTAAGAGGAGTCAGTAGCCCTGAAGCTTTCTTT
many	TRBV24-1	TRBD1	TRBJ2-7	CATSTSGTGGYEQYF	TGTGCCACCAGCACGAGTGGGACAGGGGGCTACGAGCAGTACTTC
few	TRBV19	TRBD1	TRBJ1-2	CASTATGNYGYTF	TGTGCCAGTACCGCGACAGGGAACTATGGCTACACCTTC
.	TRBV29-1	TRBD2	TRBJ2-7	CSVLTHTSGSTYEQYF	TGCAGCGTGTTAACCCACACTAGCGGGAGTACGTACGAGCAGTACTTC
many	TRBV9	.	TRBJ1-2	CASSVDVFSRVYGYTF	TGTGCCAGCAGCGTAGACGTATTCAGCAGGGTCTATGGCTACACCTTC
many	TRBV6-5	.	TRBJ2-4	CASSYSNRKNIQYF	TGTGCCAGCAGTTACTCGAACAGAAAAAACATTCAGTACTTC
many	TRBV6-5	TRBD1	TRBJ2-7	CASSYSDRFEQYF	TGTGCCAGCAGTTATTCGGACAGGTTCGAGCAGTACTTC
many	TRBV6-1	TRBD1	TRBJ2-5	CASSESGDGTGQVETQYF	TGTGCCAGCAGTGAATCGGGCGACGGGACAGGGCAAGTAGAGACCCAGTACTTC
many	TRBV5-1	.	TRBJ1-2	CASSPRTDTTTYGYTF	TGCGCCAGCAGCCCTCGGACAGATACGACGACCTATGGCTACACCTTC
many	TRBV9	.	TRBJ2-7	CASSPPAHDYEQYF	TGTGCCAGCAGCCCGCCAGCCCATGACTACGAGCAGTACTTC
.	TRBV11-1	TRBD1	TRBJ2-7	CASTASKRQGATYEQYF	TGTGCCAGCACCGCCTCGAAGAGACAGGGGGCGACCTACGAGCAGTACTTC
many	TRBV30	.	TRBJ1-5	CAWSQRGNQPQHF	TGTGCCTGGAGTCAAAGGGGCAATCAGCCCCAGCATTTT
many	TRBV2	TRBD2	TRBJ2-2	CASIPREENTGELFF	TGTGCCAGCATCCCTCGGGAGGAGAACACCGGGGAGCTGTTTTTT
many	TRBV4-1	TRBD2	TRBJ2-5	CASSQVGLATETQYF	TGCGCCAGCAGCCAAGTGGGACTAGCGACGGAGACCCAGTACTTC
many	TRBV29-1	.	TRBJ1-2	CSVEHTYSTRDGAYGYTF	TGCAGCGTTGAACATACTTACAGCACTCGGGACGGGGCATATGGCTACACCTTC
.	TRBV24-1	.	TRBJ2-5	CATSDTRTGLTETQYF	TGTGCCACCAGTGATACGAGGACAGGACTAACGGAGACCCAGTACTTC
many	TRBV24-1	.	TRBJ2-2	CATSDFAYMSTGELFF	TGTGCCACCAGTGATTTCGCTTACATGAGCACCGGGGAGCTGTTTTTT
.	TRBV24-1	TRBD1	TRBJ1-1	CATSEAGTGQNTEAFF	TGTGCCACCAGTGAAGCCGGGACAGGGCAGAACACTGAAGCTTTCTTT
many	TRBV6-1	.	TRBJ1-1	CASSDGPVPRDTEAFF	TGTGCCAGCAGTGATGGGCCAGTTCCTAGAGACACTGAAGCTTTCTTT
many	TRBV7-2	.	TRBJ1-2	CASSLPPGVMGYGYTF	TGTGCCAGCAGCTTACCTCCAGGGGTTATGGGGTATGGCTACACCTTC
many	TRBV20-1	.	TRBJ1-1	CSARGRRPAEAFF	TGCAGTGCTAGGGGTAGGAGGCCCGCGGAAGCTTTCTTT
.	TRBV12-3/TRBV12-4	TRBD1	TRBJ1-1	CASSLVLRDRAPEAFF	TGTGCCAGCAGTTTAGTGCTCCGGGACAGGGCCCCTGAAGCTTTCTTT
many	TRBV28	TRBD1	TRBJ2-7	CASSLSGTGTYEQYF	TGTGCCAGCAGTTTAAGTGGGACAGGGACATACGAGCAGTACTTC
many	TRBV6-1	TRBD1	TRBJ1-5	CASRGRQGRPNQPQHF	TGTGCCAGCAGGGGAAGACAGGGTCGACCCAATCAGCCCCAGCATTTT
.	TRBV5-1	.	TRBJ2-5	CASSSVAFMEETQYF	TGCGCCAGCAGCTCAGTAGCGTTCATGGAAGAGACCCAGTACTTC
.	TRBV5-1	TRBD1	TRBJ2-7	CASSLDRGPVEQYF	TGCGCCAGCAGCTTGGACAGGGGGCCGGTCGAGCAGTACTTC
many	TRBV10-1	.	TRBJ2-5	CASSEFGGLDVETQYF	TGCGCCAGCAGTGAGTTTGGAGGCCTTGATGTGGAGACCCAGTACTTC
many	TRBV28	.	TRBJ2-4	CASSLERNKNIQYF	TGTGCCAGCAGTTTAGAAAGGAACAAAAACATTCAGTACTTC
many	TRBV7-2	.	TRBJ2-5	CASNPGLAEQETQYF	TGTGCCAGCAATCCGGGGCTGGCAGAACAAGAGACCCAGTACTTC
many	TRBV7-9	TRBD2	TRBJ2-7	CASSSLAGVSEQYF	TGTGCCAGCAGCTCCCTAGCGGGAGTTTCTGAGCAGTACTTC
many	TRBV11-1	TRBD1	TRBJ2-7	CASSSHPTGGAYEQYF	TGTGCCAGCAGCTCCCACCCGACAGGGGGCGCCTACGAGCAGTACTTC
many	TRBV12-3/TRBV12-4	.	TRBJ2-5	CASSSQETQYF	TGTGCCAGCAGTTCGCAAGAGACCCAGTACTTC
.	TRBV18	.	TRBJ2-7	CASSPGPPYYEQYF	TGTGCCAGCTCACCAGGCCCCCCTTACTACGAGCAGTACTTC
many	TRBV25-1	.	TRBJ2-7	CASSDPIGTLGVYEQYF	TGTGCCAGCAGTGACCCCATCGGGACCCTTGGGGTCTACGAGCAGTACTTC
many	TRBV29-1	TRBD1	TRBJ1-1	CSVEVRGRATEAFF	TGCAGCGTTGAAGTCAGGGGGCGAGCCACTGAAGCTTTCTTT
many	TRBV10-3	TRBD2	TRBJ2-2	CAISGIASGNTGELFF	TGTGCCATCAGTGGCATAGCTAGCGGGAACACCGGGGAGCTGTTTTTT
.	TRBV7-2	.	TRBJ1-2	CASSLRDTGPPYGYTF	TGTGCCAGCAGCTTGCGGGACACGGGACCACCCTATGGCTACACCTTC
.	TRBV6-2/TRBV6-3	.	TRBJ2-7	CASSSMTEYDQYF	TGTGCCAGCAGTTCCATGACTGAATACGATCAGTACTTC
many	TRBV7-2	.	TRBJ1-5	CASSLAGGNQPQHF	TGTGCCAGCAGTTTAGCGGGGGGCAATCAGCCCCAGCATTTT
many	TRBV20-1	.	TRBJ2-7	CSARPGRAYEQYF	TGCAGTGCTAGACCCGGCAGGGCCTACGAGCAGTACTTC
many	TRBV6-2/TRBV6-3	.	TRBJ1-6	CASKPGGKSSYNSPLHF	TGTGCCAGCAAGCCCGGCGGGAAGAGCTCCTATAATTCACCCCTCCACTTT